The rows below give T cell receptor beta chains drawn from one sample of a study of cytomegalovirus exposure and HLA in healthy donors. TCRdb's table, derived via immunoSEQ multiplex PCR, lists solely in-frame clones and lacks some. The repertoire holds 100,000 to 150,000 clones, roughly four fifths seen once, with less than 2% in the top ten. Input material: PBMCs. These receptors were taken from a woman aged 50 to 60 in good health and CMV-seronegative. Both conserved end residues are part of each CDR3. D genes are given only for firm matches. Rows give clone size only sometimes, using once, few, many, or a class for an expanded clone.

>TRBD2|-|TRBV7-9|TRBJ2-7
TGTGCCAGCAGCAAGACTAGCGGCTACGAGCAGTACTTC
CASSKTSGYEQYF
>-|-|TRBV29-1|TRBJ2-7
TGCAGCGTTGGAACGGGAACCTACGAGCAGTACTTC
CSVGTGTYEQYF
>TRBD2|-|TRBV5-1|TRBJ2-3
TGCGCCAGCAGCTTACGTTTTAGCGGGGTAGATACGCAGTATTTT
CASSLRFSGVDTQYF
>-|-|TRBV4-3|TRBJ1-1
TGCGCCAGCAGCCAAGTGAGGGACACTGAAGCTTTCTTT
CASSQVRDTEAFF
>TRBD2|-|TRBV29-1|TRBJ2-6
TGCAGCGTCCGGGAGGAATCTGGGGCCAACGTCCTGACTTTC
CSVREESGANVLTF
>TRBD1|-|TRBV2|TRBJ2-6
TGTGCCAGCAGCGCACCTCCGGGACAGGTCCCTGGGGCCAACGTCCTGACTTTC
CASSAPPGQVPGANVLTF
>-|-|TRBV5-6|TRBJ2-6
TGTGCCAGCAGCTTCAGGGGGGTTGGGGCCAACGTCCTGACTTTC
CASSFRGVGANVLTF
>TRBD1|once|TRBV7-2|TRBJ2-7
TGTGCCAGCAGCTTATCCGGGACAGAGACCTACGAGCAGTACTTC
CASSLSGTETYEQYF
>-|few|TRBV5-4|TRBJ2-2
TGTGCCAGCAGCTCCCTTCCCGGGATGAACACCGGGGAGCTGTTTTTT
CASSSLPGMNTGELFF
>-|-|TRBV18|TRBJ1-1
TGTGCCAGCTCACCAAATTCAGGCAGGGAGGCTGAAGCTTTCTTT
CASSPNSGREAEAFF
>TRBD1|-|TRBV28|TRBJ1-4
TGTGCCAGCAGTGGGACAGGTTGGTGGGCTAATGAAAAACTGTTTTTT
CASSGTGWWANEKLFF
>TRBD1|-|TRBV19|TRBJ2-5
TGTGCCAGTAGTATACTAGGGACAGGGGCAGGAGAGACCCAGTACTTC
CASSILGTGAGETQYF
>-|-|TRBV29-1|TRBJ2-7
TGCAGCGTTACCAGCGCCTACGAGCAGTACTTC
CSVTSAYEQYF
>-|-|TRBV30|TRBJ2-7
TGTGCCTGGAGGCACAGCAGCTACGAGCAGTACTTC
CAWRHSSYEQYF
>TRBD1|-|TRBV5-1|TRBJ2-7
TGCGCCAGCAGCTTGGTAGGGACAGGGGCCTACGAGCAGTACTTC
CASSLVGTGAYEQYF
>TRBD1|once|TRBV5-1|TRBJ1-2
TGCGCCAGCAGCTTGCAGACAGGGTTGAACTATGGCTACCCCTTC
CASSLQTGLNYGYPF
>TRBD2|-|TRBV5-4|TRBJ2-2
TGTGCCAGCAGCTCCTTAGCGGGAGGGATAGCCGGGGAGCTGTTTTTT
CASSSLAGGIAGELFF
>-|-|TRBV18|TRBJ2-5
TGTGCCAGCTCACCATCTCGGACAGAAGATTATCAAGAGACCCAGTACTTC
CASSPSRTEDYQETQYF
>TRBD1|-|TRBV19|TRBJ1-4
TGTGCCAGTAGTCCACCGGACAGGCCCAATGAAAAACTGTTTTTT
CASSPPDRPNEKLFF
>-|-|TRBV27|TRBJ2-7
TGTGCCAGCAGTTTATCGAATTCTCGGGACTTACCAGGCCACGAGCAGTACTTC
CASSLSNSRDLPGHEQYF
>-|-|TRBV30|TRBJ2-3
TGTGCCTGGAGCCCCCTCCAAGGGGCTAGCACAGATACGCAGTATTTT
CAWSPLQGASTDTQYF
>-|-|TRBV30|TRBJ2-3
TGTGCCTGGAGTGTACTTGTAAGCACAGATACGCAGTATTTT
CAWSVLVSTDTQYF
>-|-|TRBV15|TRBJ2-1
TGTGCCACCAGCAGCCTTACTCGGGCGGGAAAGGTATATGAGCAGTTCTTC
CATSSLTRAGKVYEQFF
>TRBD1|few|TRBV19|TRBJ2-6
TGTGCCAGTAGTGATCAGGGGGCGGGCTCTGGGGCCAACGTCCTGACTTTC
CASSDQGAGSGANVLTF
>-|-|TRBV30|TRBJ1-1
TGTGCCGCGACCTACAGACCCACTGAAGCTTTCTTT
CAATYRPTEAFF
>TRBD2|-|TRBV30|TRBJ2-7
TGTGCCTGGACTAGCGGGAGGACCCCATTCTCCTACGAGCAGTACTTC
CAWTSGRTPFSYEQYF
>TRBD1|-|TRBV29-1|TRBJ2-7
TGCAGCGTAATAAGGGGACAGGGGACTCGCTACGAGCAGTACTTC
CSVIRGQGTRYEQYF
>-|-|TRBV19|TRBJ1-5
TGTGCCAGTAGTACGGGAAGTCAGAGCAATCAGCCCCAGCATTTT
CASSTGSQSNQPQHF
>-|once|TRBV5-1|TRBJ2-7
TGCGCCAGCAACCGGGGAAAGGGGGAGAACGAGCAGTACTTC
CASNRGKGENEQYF
>TRBD2|-|TRBV5-1|TRBJ2-1
TGCGCCAGCAGCGGTAGCGGGAGGGATTACAATGAGCAGTTCTTC
CASSGSGRDYNEQFF
>-|few|TRBV5-1|TRBJ2-2
TGCGCCAGCAGCTTGGAGCCGGGGAGGTCGCGTAGCGGGGAGCTGTTTTTT
CASSLEPGRSRSGELFF
>TRBD1|-|TRBV4-2|TRBJ2-1
TGTGCCAGCAGCCAAGAAATAACAGGGGGAACAGATGAGCAGTTCTTC
CASSQEITGGTDEQFF
>TRBD2|few|TRBV29-1|TRBJ2-2
TGCAGCGTTTCGGGAGGGCCAAGTTCCGGGGAGCTGTTTTTT
CSVSGGPSSGELFF
>TRBD1|once|TRBV4-1|TRBJ1-1
TGCGCCAGCAGCTTCCGGGGGACAGGGGCCACTGAAGCTTTCTTT
CASSFRGTGATEAFF
>TRBD2|-|TRBV28|TRBJ2-1
TGTGCCAGCAGTTTAACTGCCTCGGGGGGGGATGAGCAGTTCTTC
CASSLTASGGDEQFF
>TRBD2|few|TRBV6-5|TRBJ2-1
TGTGCCAGCAGTTACTCCCTAGCGGGAGGTCTCAATGAGCAGTTCTTC
CASSYSLAGGLNEQFF
>TRBD1|-|TRBV19|TRBJ1-5
TGTGCCAGTACCTCGACAGGGGATCAGCCCCAGCATTTT
CASTSTGDQPQHF
>TRBD2|-|TRBV10-3|TRBJ2-5
TGTGCCATCAGTGGGCTAGCGGGAGTAGGAGAGACCCAGTACTTC
CAISGLAGVGETQYF
>TRBD2|-|TRBV6-4|TRBJ2-3
TGTGCCAGCAGTACCGCGGGGGGGTTCACAGATACGCAGTATTTT
CASSTAGGFTDTQYF
>TRBD1|-|TRBV15|TRBJ1-4
TGTGCCACCAGCAGTAGACTTCCGACCCACCCGGGACAGGAAAGTACATCTAATGAAAAACTGTTTTTT
CATSSRLPTHPGQESTSNEKLFF
>TRBD1|-|TRBV15|TRBJ1-5
TGTGCCACCAGCAGGGAGGACAGGGTTTATAGCGATGTTAAGTATAGCAATCAGCCCCAGCATTTT
CATSREDRVYSDVKYSNQPQHF